This section outlines one T cell receptor (beta chain) sequence together with its context. Its antigen is not known. CDR3 length: 14 amino acids. Trimming shortened V by 2 bases and J by 3 bases, and 9 bases separated the two germline ends. The sample is drawn from a study of T cell repertoires in cytomegalovirus infection. Background on the study: CMV epitopes in the study were HLA-C-restricted (recently identified) and HLA-B-restricted (well studied).

Regarding the study as a whole: Summed frequency of public TCR beta families distinguished CMV carriers with the relevant HLA.

TCRdb reprocessed the reads via MiXCR and lists one record per CDR3 protein. The top ten hold over 60% of the sample, which has roughly 69,000 distinct CDR3 sequences, 20% to 25% seen once. The sequence derives from a human donor in good health (CMV status not recorded). Some clones in this sample may be carry-over from other donors' samples. The sample in question was CD8+ T cells from cultured PBMCs, obtained from culture after CMV antigen stimulation. The chain uses TRBV12-3 or TRBV12-4 and TRBJ2-3; D is uncertain. The DNA of the CDR3 is TGTGCCAGCAGTTTATATGCCGGGACAGATACGCAGTATTTT. As protein: CASSLYAGTDTQYF.